Listed below are T cell receptor beta chains from one sample, sequenced in a study of PD-L1 blockade in urothelial cancer. TCRdb's table, derived via immunoSEQ multiplex PCR, lists solely in-frame clones and lacks some. The repertoire holds more than 20,000 clones, with 70% to 90% as singletons. The input for sequencing was PBMCs, taken around atezolizumab (anti-PD-L1) treatment. Receptors originate from a man aged 45-65 years with urothelial cancer. Both conserved end residues are part of each CDR3. Each record gives: V gene, J gene, CDR3 protein.

>TRBV6-1|TRBJ1-1
CASRPAGGYTEAFF
>TRBV23-1|TRBJ2-5
CASSQVKGAGETQYF
>TRBV7-6|TRBJ1-5
CASSLGGTGSTINQPQHF
>TRBV29-1|TRBJ1-2
CSVEYPGQGARGYTF
>TRBV6-1|TRBJ2-4
CASSFTEAKNIQYF
>TRBV6-1|TRBJ2-7
CATYGNSLYEQYF
>TRBV19|TRBJ2-7
CASSPGQGVYEQYF
>TRBV19|TRBJ1-1
CASTIRGRSTEAFF
>TRBV9|TRBJ2-5
CASSVAGGETQYF
>TRBV14|TRBJ2-7
CASSQTYTGQAPNEQYF
>TRBV11-2|TRBJ2-7
CASSRGTVSGYEQYF
>TRBV10-1|TRBJ2-7
CASSPSRGGGQYF
>TRBV7-2|TRBJ1-1
CASSLGPGSTEAFF
>TRBV5-1|TRBJ2-1
CASSFWVPGTSGRISYNEQFF
>TRBV5-1|TRBJ2-1
CASTRGEGYNEQFF
>TRBV28|TRBJ1-5
CASSFSRGQGRGQPQHF
>TRBV7-2|TRBJ2-1
CASNINRVDNEQFF
>TRBV7-3|TRBJ1-1
CASSLTGGANTEAFF
>TRBV5-1|TRBJ1-1
CASRFTPGKNTEAFF
>TRBV5-1|TRBJ2-6
CASSLEVGVGANVLTF
>TRBV10-3|TRBJ2-7
CAISETGVAYEQYF
>TRBV7-2|TRBJ2-5
CASSLWGGRGETQYF
>TRBV7-2|TRBJ1-3
CASSRRDGGTSGNTIYF
>TRBV7-9|TRBJ2-7
CASSVRTASYEQYF
>TRBV6-1|TRBJ2-3
CASRQDRTIDTQYF
>TRBV6-6|TRBJ1-2
CASGRDRGSGNYGYTF
>TRBV30|TRBJ2-3
CAWTDPSGATDTQYF